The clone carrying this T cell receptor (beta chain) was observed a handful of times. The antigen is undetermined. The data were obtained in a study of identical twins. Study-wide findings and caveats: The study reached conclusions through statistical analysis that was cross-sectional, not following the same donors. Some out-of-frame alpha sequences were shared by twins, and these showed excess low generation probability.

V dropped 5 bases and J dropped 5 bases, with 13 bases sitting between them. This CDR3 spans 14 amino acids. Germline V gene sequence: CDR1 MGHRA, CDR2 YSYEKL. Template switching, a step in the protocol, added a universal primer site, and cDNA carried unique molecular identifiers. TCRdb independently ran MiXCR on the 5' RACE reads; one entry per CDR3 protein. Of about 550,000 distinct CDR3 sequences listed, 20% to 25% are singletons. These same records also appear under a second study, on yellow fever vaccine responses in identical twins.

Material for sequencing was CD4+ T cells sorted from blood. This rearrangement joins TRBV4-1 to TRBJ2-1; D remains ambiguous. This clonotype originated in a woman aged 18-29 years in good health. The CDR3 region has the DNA TGCGCCAGCAGCTCTTTCCTACGGGACAATGAGCAGTTCTTC. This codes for CASSSFLRDNEQFF.